The 16 T cell receptor beta chains below were found in one sample sequenced in a study of regulatory T cells in long-lasting Graves disease. The time point denotes: newly diagnosed GD, antithyroid drugs for less than 3 months. Isolated PBMC RNA provided the starting material for the TCR library. Sequencing libraries for TCR beta were prepared with iRepertoire HTBI primers and Arm-PCR of CDR3 regions. TCRdb passed the multiplex PCR reads through MiXCR, listing each CDR3 protein once. The sample includes 500,000 or so distinct CDR3 sequences, roughly 16% of them seen just once. These data also featured in a second study, about T cells in Graves' hyperthyroidism and ophthalmopathy.

The starting material was peripheral blood mononuclear cells (PBMCs), obtained at new diagnosis, from a patient treated with antithyroid drugs. These receptors were collected from a woman aged 35-65 years with Graves disease.

This clonotype was counted only a few times. The J gene is TRBJ2-7, the V gene TRBV20-1; no reliable D call. The CDR3 consists of 11 residues. Germline CDR1 is DFQATT and CDR2 is SNEGSKA (reference sequence). V gave up 5 bases and J gave up 6 bases, with 11 bases separating them. CDR3 loop: CSASILGEQYF. CDR3 in DNA: TGCAGTGCTTCCATTTTGGGCGAGCAGTACTTC.

The J gene is TRBJ2-7, the V gene TRBV6-1; the D gene is possibly TRBD1 (5 bases). The CDR3 contains 15 residues. Looked up from germline, CDR1 is MNHNS and CDR2 is SASEGT. Trimming removed 0 bases from V and 0 bases from J, with 9 bases in between. CDR3 in amino acids: CASSEAWTLSYEQYF. Written as DNA, the CDR3 is TGTGCCAGCAGTGAAGCGTGGACACTCTCCTACGAGCAGTACTTC.

Ten or more counts support this clonotype. The chain is built from TRBV6-1 and TRBJ2-7; D is unclear. The CDR3 totals 14 residues. Trimming took off 2 bases at V and 0 bases at J, with 8 bases between the two ends. CDR1 is MNHNS and CDR2 is SASEGT in the germline V gene. In nucleotides, the CDR3 is TGTGCCAGCAGTGAATTCAGCAGCTCCTACGAGCAGTACTTC. It codes for CASSEFSSSYEQYF.

The chain is built from TRBV24-1 and TRBJ2-1, with D possibly TRBD1 on 5 matching bases. The CDR3 is made up of 13 amino acids. The germline V gene encodes CDR1 KGHDR and CDR2 SFDVKD. The V and J ends lost 3 bases and 10 bases respectively, with 12 bases between them. The CDR3 DNA reads as TGTGCCACCAGTGATAGGTGGGCAGGGGAGCAGTTCTTC. Protein: CATSDRWAGEQFF.

V usage is TRBV12-3 or TRBV12-4 and J usage is TRBJ1-5; perhaps TRBD1 as D (5 bases). Trimming stripped 4 bases from V and 2 bases from J, with 12 bases between. This CDR3 has 15 amino acids. The CDR3 DNA reads TGTGCCAGCAGTTCCCCGGGGGGTGGCAATCAGCCCCAGCATTTT. It encodes CASSSPGGGNQPQHF.

The V call is TRBV27, the J call TRBJ1-6; D gene uncertain. Deletions cut 4 bases from V and 5 bases from J, with 9 bases between. From germline, CDR1 is MNHEY and CDR2 SMNVEV (reference sequence). CDR3 length equals 14 residues. The DNA for the CDR3 is TGTGCCAGCAGTTGGGCAGCGAATAATTCACCCCTCCACTTT. Amino acid sequence: CASSWAANNSPLHF.

V and J are TRBV30 and TRBJ2-7; TRBD1 agrees at 9 bases. The CDR3 length is 13 residues. J was trimmed by 4 bases and V by 3 bases; bases with no gene match: 4. Germline CDR1 is GTSNPN and CDR2 is SVGIG (reference sequence). The CDR3 region is CAWSPGQGYEQYF. CDR3 in DNA: TGTGCCTGGAGCCCGGGACAGGGTTACGAGCAGTACTTC.

V usage is TRBV20-1 and J usage is TRBJ2-3; 10 bases are shared with TRBD2. The germline V gene has CDR1 DFQATT and CDR2 SNEGSKA (reference sequence). With V trimmed by 6 bases and J by 8 bases, 8 bases remained unmatched. The CDR3 length is 13 residues. The CDR3: CSAKRGGVGTQYF. As DNA, the CDR3 is TGCAGTGCCAAGCGGGGGGGCGTGGGTACGCAGTATTTT.

This clonotype was seen a handful of times. The chain couples TRBV7-9 to TRBJ2-1; D possibly corresponds to TRBD1 (5 bases). The CDR3 consists of 22 residues. V lost 5 bases and J 0 bases, leaving 32 bases between the germline ends. Germline V gene data show CDR1 as SEHNR and CDR2 as FQNEAQ (reference sequence). The CDR3 DNA reads TGTGCCAGCAGCCCCCGACCCAGTGGGGCAGTCAATGACCCAACCTCCTACAATGAGCAGTTCTTC. Amino acid sequence: CASSPRPSGAVNDPTSYNEQFF.

This clonotype was recorded a few times. The chain uses TRBV7-3 and TRBJ2-2; 8 bases map to TRBD2. V was clipped by 5 bases and J by 5 bases; unmatched bases: 13. This CDR3 has 17 residues. Germline CDR1 reads SGHTA; CDR2 reads FQGTGA. As DNA, the CDR3 is TGTGCCAGCAGCCCACCGATTGGGGCGGGGGGAACCGGGGAGCTGTTTTTT. It encodes CASSPPIGAGGTGELFF.

This clonotype was seen many times. V and J are TRBV11-2 and TRBJ2-1; unclear D gene. Germline values: CDR1 SGHAT, CDR2 FQNNGV. The CDR3 length is 17 residues. Trimming removed 2 bases at V and 0 bases at J, with 14 bases between. The CDR3 sequence is CASSLSIGLSSYNEQFF. DNA of the CDR3: TGTGCCAGCAGCTTAAGTATAGGGCTCAGCTCCTACAATGAGCAGTTCTTC.

The chain recombines TRBV10-3 with TRBJ1-2, with D uncertain. The CDR3 spans 12 residues. V was pared by 3 bases and J by 1 base, with 3 bases between. CDR1 is ENHRY and CDR2 is SYGVKD in the germline V gene. DNA of the CDR3: TGTGCCATCAGTGACAATAACTATGGCTACACCTTC. This gives the protein CAISDNNYGYTF.

About this clonotype: A much larger clone lies one base from this, so it may be a read error. The rearrangement joins TRBV7-2 to TRBJ2-1, with 9 bases aligning to TRBD1. Trimming took 5 bases from V and 10 from J; bases not matched to a gene: 15. Germline V CDR1 and CDR2: SGHTA, FQGNSA. The CDR3 has 16 residues. CDR3 in amino acids: CASSIDGQGSFYEQFF. The CDR3, as DNA: TGTGCCAGCAGCATAGACGGACAGGGGTCTTTCTACGAGCAGTTCTTC.

The chain combines TRBV7-8 with TRBJ2-2, with 7 positions matching TRBD2. This CDR3 has 16 residues. Germline loops: CDR1 SGHVS, CDR2 FQNEAQ. V gave up 5 bases and J gave up 0 bases; unmatched junction bases: 6. CDR3 amino acids: CASSAFGGANTGELFF. The CDR3 nucleotides read TGTGCCAGCAGCGCATTTGGGGGGGCGAACACCGGGGAGCTGTTTTTT.

This clonotype was detected ten times or more. The rearrangement uses TRBV20-1 and TRBJ1-2, with D perhaps TRBD1 (5 bases). Trimming took off 2 bases at V and 4 bases at J, with 11 bases between the two ends. From germline, CDR1 is DFQATT and CDR2 SNEGSKA (reference sequence). This CDR3 spans 13 amino acids. The CDR3 here is CSARPQGIYGYTF. The CDR3 nucleotides read TGCAGTGCTAGACCCCAGGGAATCTATGGCTACACCTTC.

This clonotype was recorded many times. V usage is TRBV5-1 and J usage is TRBJ2-1; 9 positions match TRBD1. V gave up 0 bases and J gave up 8 bases; unmatched junction bases: 6. Germline values: CDR1 SGHRS, CDR2 YFSETQ. This CDR3 region has 15 residues. CDR3 sequence (DNA): TGCGCCAGCAGCTTGGGGGACAGGGTGGTTGATGAGCAGTTCTTC. Protein: CASSLGDRVVDEQFF.